Reported below is one T cell receptor (beta chain). The data derive from a study of shared clonotypes between healthy human individuals. Negatively enriched CD4+ T cells were divided by CD45RA into naive and memory. Libraries were prepared by immunoSEQ multiplex PCR; TCRdb keeps only in-frame clonotypes and omits some of them. The data contain around 700,000 clones, approximately 79% of them singletons. This sequence originates from a young woman in good health. Material: memory CD4+ T cells sorted from blood. The subset is: CD45RA-negative fraction.

CDR3 in DNA: TGTGCCAGCAGCGCCAGACTAGGCCCCACAGATACGCAGTATTTT. This encodes CASSARLGPTDTQYF. The J gene is TRBJ2-3, the V gene TRBV9, with D possibly TRBD2 on 6 matching bases. Trimming took 3 bases from V and 2 from J, leaving 13 bases between them. The CDR3 contains 15 residues. Germline CDR1 reads SGDLS; CDR2 reads YYNGEE.